These T cell receptor beta chains were read from a single sample in a study of cytomegalovirus exposure and HLA in healthy donors. Some clones are missing from TCRdb's copy, which holds only in-frame ones; the method was immunoSEQ multiplex PCR. Among more than 15,000 clones listed, approximately 80% were seen once. Source material: PBMCs. These receptors all come from a human donor in good health. The CDR3 runs from the conserved cysteine through the conserved F or W. Each record gives: CDR3 DNA, CDR3 protein, J gene, V gene, D gene, clone size. D genes are given only for firm matches. Clone size, where shown, is once, few, many, or a class for clones that have expanded.

cdr3_nt: TGTGCTAGTGGTTACGGGGGGGGCTACGAGCAGTACTTC
cdr3_aa: CASGYGGGYEQYF
j_call: TRBJ2-7
v_call: TRBV12-5
d_call: TRBD2
clone_size: .

cdr3_nt: TGTGCCAGCAGTTACGGGACAGGGATCTACGAGCAGTACTTC
cdr3_aa: CASSYGTGIYEQYF
j_call: TRBJ2-7
v_call: TRBV6-5
d_call: TRBD1
clone_size: .

cdr3_nt: TGTGCCAGCAGCCAAGGCTCAGGGGCGAACACTGAAGCTTTCTTT
cdr3_aa: CASSQGSGANTEAFF
j_call: TRBJ1-1
v_call: TRBV4-2
d_call: .
clone_size: .

cdr3_nt: TGCGCCAGCAGCCGCCACAGGGGGCCGAGAAATAATTCACCCCTCCACTTT
cdr3_aa: CASSRHRGPRNNSPLHF
j_call: TRBJ1-6
v_call: TRBV23-1
d_call: TRBD1
clone_size: .

cdr3_nt: TGTGCCAGCAGCCTGGAGGGAGGGACTAGAGGAGTTTTTGAGCAGTTCTTC
cdr3_aa: CASSLEGGTRGVFEQFF
j_call: TRBJ2-1
v_call: TRBV5-4
d_call: TRBD2
clone_size: .

cdr3_nt: TGTGCCAGCAGTTTACGGCCATCGAAGGAGAGGAGGGGTGAAGCTTTCTTT
cdr3_aa: CASSLRPSKERRGEAFF
j_call: TRBJ1-1
v_call: TRBV27
d_call: .
clone_size: .

cdr3_nt: TGTGCCAGCAGTCGCGGGGTCTCCTACAATGAGCAGTTCTTC
cdr3_aa: CASSRGVSYNEQFF
j_call: TRBJ2-1
v_call: TRBV6-5
d_call: .
clone_size: .

cdr3_nt: TGTGCCAGCAAACAGGGAGATTCACCCCTCCACTTT
cdr3_aa: CASKQGDSPLHF
j_call: TRBJ1-6
v_call: TRBV6-6
d_call: .
clone_size: .

cdr3_nt: TGCGCCAGCAGTCTCCAGGGAAATGAGCAGTTCTTC
cdr3_aa: CASSLQGNEQFF
j_call: TRBJ2-1
v_call: TRBV4-1
d_call: .
clone_size: .

cdr3_nt: TGTGCCATCCTCCACCCGACAGGGCAAGCTTTCTTT
cdr3_aa: CAILHPTGQAFF
j_call: TRBJ1-1
v_call: TRBV19
d_call: TRBD1
clone_size: .

cdr3_nt: TGTGCCAGCAGCTTAGGTCTGGGGAGGAAGGACGAGCAGTACTTC
cdr3_aa: CASSLGLGRKDEQYF
j_call: TRBJ2-7
v_call: TRBV7-2
d_call: .
clone_size: .

cdr3_nt: TGTGCCAGTAGCCGACCGACGGGGGGAATCTATGGCTACACCTTC
cdr3_aa: CASSRPTGGIYGYTF
j_call: TRBJ1-2
v_call: TRBV19
d_call: .
clone_size: once

cdr3_nt: TGTGCCAGCAGGGTACAGGGAAACTATGGCTACACCTTC
cdr3_aa: CASRVQGNYGYTF
j_call: TRBJ1-2
v_call: TRBV6-5
d_call: .
clone_size: .

cdr3_nt: TGTGCCAGCAGTAACAGGGCTAGGAGAAAACTGTTTTTT
cdr3_aa: CASSNRARRKLFF
j_call: TRBJ1-4
v_call: TRBV27
d_call: .
clone_size: .

cdr3_nt: TGCGCCAGCAGCTTTCCTCCTAGCGGGGGGGACTACGAGCAGTACTTC
cdr3_aa: CASSFPPSGGDYEQYF
j_call: TRBJ2-7
v_call: TRBV5-1
d_call: TRBD2
clone_size: .

cdr3_nt: TGTGCCAGCAGCCCCCTAGGGCGGGAGGTCCTTGAGCAGTTCTTC
cdr3_aa: CASSPLGREVLEQFF
j_call: TRBJ2-1
v_call: TRBV5-4
d_call: TRBD2
clone_size: .

cdr3_nt: TGTGCCAGCAGCTTGGGGCGGGAGGGGGAGTTCTTC
cdr3_aa: CASSLGREGEFF
j_call: TRBJ2-1
v_call: TRBV5-6
d_call: TRBD2
clone_size: .

cdr3_nt: TGTGCCAGTGCCCCCGAAAAAGGACTAGCGGGAAATTCCTACAATGAGCAGTTCTTC
cdr3_aa: CASAPEKGLAGNSYNEQFF
j_call: TRBJ2-1
v_call: TRBV19
d_call: TRBD2
clone_size: once

cdr3_nt: TGTGCCAGTAGTATAGGTCTAGCGGGAGGGAACTACGAGCAGTACTTC
cdr3_aa: CASSIGLAGGNYEQYF
j_call: TRBJ2-7
v_call: TRBV19
d_call: TRBD2
clone_size: .

cdr3_nt: TGTGCCAGTAGTATGATAATGAGAAATCAGCCCCAGCATTTT
cdr3_aa: CASSMIMRNQPQHF
j_call: TRBJ1-5
v_call: TRBV19
d_call: .
clone_size: few

cdr3_nt: TGCGCCAGCAGCCGCGACCGGGACAGGGGAAATTCACCCCTCCACTTT
cdr3_aa: CASSRDRDRGNSPLHF
j_call: TRBJ1-6
v_call: TRBV4-1
d_call: TRBD1
clone_size: .

cdr3_nt: TGTGCCAGCAGCGTCACAGGGATCGGGGAGCTGTTTTTT
cdr3_aa: CASSVTGIGELFF
j_call: TRBJ2-2
v_call: TRBV9
d_call: .
clone_size: .

cdr3_nt: TGTGCTGCCGGGACAGGGGACACTGAAACTTTCTTT
cdr3_aa: CAAGTGDTETFF
j_call: TRBJ1-1
v_call: TRBV19
d_call: TRBD1
clone_size: .

cdr3_nt: TGTGCCAGCTCACCACCAACACGCTCTGGAAACACCATATATTTT
cdr3_aa: CASSPPTRSGNTIYF
j_call: TRBJ1-3
v_call: TRBV18
d_call: .
clone_size: .

cdr3_nt: TGCAGCGTTCTTAAGGGAGGTGAGCAGTTCTTC
cdr3_aa: CSVLKGGEQFF
j_call: TRBJ2-1
v_call: TRBV29-1
d_call: .
clone_size: once

cdr3_nt: TGTGCCAGCAGTGTAACGGGACAGGTGACAAATTGGACCTTC
cdr3_aa: CASSVTGQVTNWTF
j_call: TRBJ1-2
v_call: TRBV2
d_call: TRBD1
clone_size: .

cdr3_nt: TGTGCCAGCAGCTTAGGACGGGGGGGACGCTACGAGCAGTACTTC
cdr3_aa: CASSLGRGGRYEQYF
j_call: TRBJ2-7
v_call: TRBV11-2
d_call: TRBD2
clone_size: .